The text below deals with one T cell receptor beta chain. Between the trimmed V and J ends, which lost 2 bases and 7 bases, there was a span of 3 bases. Germline loops: CDR1 SGHTA, CDR2 FQGNSA. The length of the CDR3 is 11 residues. The data were taken from a study of cytomegalovirus exposure and HLA in healthy donors. Researchers ran the PCR with 60 Vbeta and 13 Jbeta primers. Generated by immunoSEQ multiplex PCR, the TCRdb table keeps only in-frame clones and is missing some. The table includes around 200,000 clones, around 86% detected once. This TCR was sampled from a woman in her 40s in good health and CMV-seronegative. This sequence joins TRBV7-2 and TRBJ2-1; D ambiguous. Specimen: PBMCs. DNA for the CDR3: TGTGCCAGCAGCTTAATAAATGAGCAGTTCTTC. This codes for CASSLINEQFF.